This record concerns one T cell receptor beta chain sequence. Its antigen remains unidentified. The data originate from a study of CD4 T cells in relation to SARS-CoV-2 and coronaviruses. Unexposed donor CD4+ T cells date from about 2011-2018, before the COVID-19 pandemic. CD4+ T cells were isolated from the cells after more than 8 days of culture. Unexposed-donor CD4+ T cells were probed with SARS-CoV-2 S/N and four cold-coronavirus spikes, cells permitting. The CDR3 consists of 13 residues. Germline V gives CDR1 KGHSH, CDR2 LQKENI. Trimming took off 6 bases at V and 5 bases at J, with 10 bases between the two ends. TCRdb keeps only in-frame clones here, not all; method: immunoSEQ multiplex PCR. This sample has roughly 23,000 clones; 60% to 80% occur once, and the top ten carry roughly a sixth.

The V gene is TRBV18, the J gene TRBJ2-2, with a weak D call TRBD1 (5 bases). The specimen was CD4+ T cells from PBMCs, cultured in vitro. This TCR derives from a human donor in good health. The CDR3 DNA reads as TGTGCCAGCTCCCGCCAGGGTACCGGGGAGCTGTTTTTT. Translation gives CASSRQGTGELFF.